The clone carrying this T cell receptor (beta chain) was seen at least ten times. This sample stems from a study of T cells in Graves' hyperthyroidism and ophthalmopathy. RNA transcripts gave rise to amplified TCR beta CDR3 regions. In the first-round RT-PCR of the TCR CDR3, the HTBI primer set was used. TCRdb reanalysed the multiplex PCR reads using MiXCR and keeps one entry per CDR3 protein. The profile shows fewer than 600,000 distinct CDR3 sequences, less than 15% of them singletons. The junction had 14 bases not matched to a gene; V was cut back by 0 bases and J by 3 bases. The CDR3 contains 19 residues. Per germline, CDR1 DFQATT and CDR2 SNEGSKA (reference sequence).

The chain is built from TRBV20-1 and TRBJ1-5; 10 positions agree with TRBD1. Sequenced sample: blood. The TCR comes from a middle-aged woman with Graves' hyperthyroidism. CDR3 nucleotides: TGCAGTGCTAGAGACCTCCTCGGACAGGGGGTCCCATCCAATCAGCCCCAGCATTTT. Translating it yields CSARDLLGQGVPSNQPQHF.